This is a list of T cell receptor beta chains from one sample in a study of tumor-infiltrating lymphocytes in primary liver carcinoma. TCRdb fed the multiplex PCR reads into MiXCR, producing one record per CDR3 protein. The table records about 30,000 distinct CDR3 sequences, approximately 76% of them present only once. Sequencing used liver tumor tissue from sampling region 3. The receptors derive from a woman in her thirties with primary liver carcinoma and hepatitis B virus infection. CDR3s include the opening cysteine and the closing phenylalanine or tryptophan. Each record gives: J gene, CDR3 length, D gene, V gene, clone size, CDR3 DNA, CDR3 protein. The D gene is left open where the match is weak. Only part of the rows carry a size: once, few, many, or a class if the clone is expanded.

>TRBJ2-1|15|TRBD2|TRBV11-3|-
TGTGCAAGCAGCCGACTGGCGGGGGGGCGGCATGAGCAGTTCTTC
CASSRLAGGRHEQFF
>TRBJ2-7|15|TRBD1|TRBV4-3|-
TGCGCCATCAGCAAGGATCGATGGACAGGGCGGGAGCAGTACTTC
CAISKDRWTGREQYF
>TRBJ2-1|16|TRBD2|TRBV10-3|large
TGTGCCATCAGTGAGTCGGCAGCGGGAGCCTACAATGAGCAGTTCTTC
CAISESAAGAYNEQFF
>TRBJ1-2|18|-|TRBV6-1|-
TGTGCCAGTAATGAACGGTTCCTGGCCCTTAGATCTAACTATGGCTACACCTTC
CASNERFLALRSNYGYTF
>TRBJ2-5|15|-|TRBV12-3/TRBV12-4|-
TGTGCCACAAGCACCTACCCCTGGAGCGAAGAGACCCAGTACTTC
CATSTYPWSEETQYF
>TRBJ1-1|13|-|TRBV2|-
TGTGTCAGCAGCGACCAGGGGAACACTGGAGCTTTCTTT
CVSSDQGNTGAFF
>TRBJ2-7|13|-|TRBV30|-
TGTGACTGGAGCCCTGGTCCCCCGAACGAGCAATACTTC
CDWSPGPPNEQYF
>TRBJ1-1|12|-|TRBV28|many
TGTGCCAGCACAGGACAGAACACTGAAGCTTTCTTT
CASTGQNTEAFF
>TRBJ1-3|13|-|TRBV11-2|-
TGTGCCAGCAGCTTCCCCAGCGGTAACACCATATATTTT
CASSFPSGNTIYF
>TRBJ2-3|16|-|TRBV11-2|-
TGTGCCAGCAACTTAGGGGAGGGGGCTTCTACAGATACGCAGTATTTT
CASNLGEGASTDTQYF
>TRBJ2-3|12|-|TRBV20-1|-
TGCAGTGTTCCTACTTCCACAGATACGCAGTATTTT
CSVPTSTDTQYF
>TRBJ2-3|18|TRBD2|TRBV5-4|-
TGTGTCAGTAGTAACCCGGCGGCTAGCGGGAGTCGTACAGATACGCAGTATTTT
CVSSNPAASGSRTDTQYF
>TRBJ1-6|15|-|TRBV6-5|-
TGTACCAGCATGGAAAGGAGTGCCCCCCTTACACCCCTCCACTTT
CTSMERSAPLTPLHF
>TRBJ2-3|15|TRBD1|TRBV4-3|-
TGTGCCAGCCGAGCCCGGGACAGGGAATCAGATACACAGTATTTT
CASRARDRESDTQYF
>TRBJ2-3|13|-|TRBV11-2|-
TGTGCCAACAGCCTGCGACGGAGGAATACGCAGTATTTT
CANSLRRRNTQYF
>TRBJ2-7|14|-|TRBV6-1|once
TGTGCCTGCAGTGAAGCTACCGAGGGGTACGAGCAGTACTTC
CACSEATEGYEQYF
>TRBJ2-5|13|-|TRBV11-3|-
TGTGCCAGCAGACCGAACACAGAGGAGACCCAGTACTTC
CASRPNTEETQYF
>TRBJ2-1|13|-|TRBV11-2|-
TGTGCCAGCAACTTAAAAATTGTCAATGAGCAGTTCTTC
CASNLKIVNEQFF
>TRBJ1-2|14|-|TRBV29-1|-
TGCAACGTTGCCCGGGGGACGGGCGCTCGTGGCTACACCTTC
CNVARGTGARGYTF
>TRBJ2-3|16|TRBD2|TRBV7-8|many
TGTGCCAGCAGCTTAGGATCGGGAGGCCCTGGTGATACGCAGTATTTT
CASSLGSGGPGDTQYF
>TRBJ2-2|16|TRBD2|TRBV5-1|-
TGCGCCAGCAACCCCACTAGCGGGAGCGTTACCAGGGAGCTGTTTTTT
CASNPTSGSVTRELFF
>TRBJ2-1|16|TRBD2|TRBV11-3|-
TGTGCCAGCAGCTTAGGCGGCGGGAGGTTGGGAAATGAGCAGTTCTTC
CASSLGGGRLGNEQFF
>TRBJ1-6|15|-|TRBV11-2|many
TGTGCCAGCAGCTTAGAAACAGGAGGCAATTCACCCCTCCACTTT
CASSLETGGNSPLHF
>TRBJ2-7|14|-|TRBV4-1|-
TGCCCCAGCAGCCAACGGGGCTCAGCGAACGAGCAGTATTTC
CPSSQRGSANEQYF
>TRBJ2-1|17|-|TRBV9|-
TGTGCCAGCAGCGTAAATAGATGGGTTACCTCCTACTATGAGCAGTTCTTC
CASSVNRWVTSYYEQFF
>TRBJ2-1|16|-|TRBV20-1|-
TGCAGTGCTAAAGTATCGGGATCGAGATCCAACAATGAGCAGTTCTTC
CSAKVSGSRSNNEQFF
>TRBJ2-7|15|-|TRBV11-1|-
TGTGCCAGCAGCCCTCGGACAGCAGGAGTACACCAGCAGTACTTC
CASSPRTAGVHQQYF
>TRBJ2-5|13|-|TRBV10-3|-
TGTGCCAATAGTGGGACAACAGGGGAGACCCAGTACTTC
CANSGTTGETQYF
>TRBJ1-4|15|TRBD1|TRBV5-4|-
TGTCCCAGTAGCTTCAACAGGGGACTTAATGAAAAACTGTTTTTT
CPSSFNRGLNEKLFF
>TRBJ2-7|14|-|TRBV7-9|many
TGTGCCAGCAGCCCTAGCCCGACGGCCTACGAGCAGTACTTC
CASSPSPTAYEQYF
>TRBJ2-3|15|-|TRBV6-6|many
TGTGCCAGTAGAGTACAGGATACCCGCACAGATACGCAGTATTTT
CASRVQDTRTDTQYF
>TRBJ1-5|12|-|TRBV11-2|-
TGTGCCTGCAGCCCCTGGGCGGATATGCAGCATTTT
CACSPWADMQHF
>TRBJ2-3|17|-|TRBV11-2|once
TGTGCCAGCAGCCATAGAGGTAGCTGGAGCCTCACAGATACGCAGTATTTT
CASSHRGSWSLTDTQYF
>TRBJ1-1|18|-|TRBV28|-
TGTGCCAGCAGTTCCCCCGGGACCGTGAACCGTATGAACTCTGAAGCTTTCTTT
CASSSPGTVNRMNSEAFF
>TRBJ2-5|15|-|TRBV10-3|once
TGTGTCATCAGTGTGTCGGCTACCGGACAGGAGACCCAGTACTTC
CVISVSATGQETQYF
>TRBJ2-3|16|TRBD2|TRBV12-3/TRBV12-4|-
TGTGCCAGCAGTGACGTAGGATCAGGGAGGGCCTATACGCAGTATTTT
CASSDVGSGRAYTQYF
>TRBJ2-7|13|-|TRBV29-1|many
TGCAGCGTTGAAGAAAGTTGGGGAAACGAGCAGTACTTC
CSVEESWGNEQYF
>TRBJ2-1|17|TRBD2|TRBV11-3|medium-sized
TGTGCCAGCAGCTTAGGTCGGGGGGAGTGGGGTGTCGATGAGCAGTTCTTC
CASSLGRGEWGVDEQFF
>TRBJ2-1|16|-|TRBV11-2|many
TGTGCCAGCAGCCCCACTAGGGGGGACCGGGGGAATGAACAGTTCTTC
CASSPTRGDRGNEQFF
>TRBJ2-1|13|TRBD2|TRBV4-2|medium-sized
TGTGCCAGCGGCGGGAGCTCACGTTCTGAGCAGTTCTTC
CASGGSSRSEQFF
>TRBJ2-2|16|-|TRBV11-3|many
TGTGCCAGCAGCTCCGCTACAATGGCCAACACCGGGGAGTTGTTTTTT
CASSSATMANTGELFF
>TRBJ2-1|17|TRBD2|TRBV4-3|-
TGCGCCAGCAGCCAAGATAAGGGACTAGCGGGAGTTAATGAGCACTTCTTC
CASSQDKGLAGVNEHFF
>TRBJ2-1|16|-|TRBV4-3|once
TGCACCAGCAATCAAGATGCGGGAAGCTCCTACAATGAGCACTTCTTC
CTSNQDAGSSYNEHFF
>TRBJ2-1|15|-|TRBV11-1|-
TGTGTCAGCAGCTTAGGGGCCCAGGGTCGCATGGAGCAGTTCTTC
CVSSLGAQGRMEQFF
>TRBJ2-5|16|-|TRBV7-2|-
TGTGCCAGCAGCTCTTCCCCCTGGGCTGTCGAAGAGACCCAGTACTTC
CASSSSPWAVEETQYF